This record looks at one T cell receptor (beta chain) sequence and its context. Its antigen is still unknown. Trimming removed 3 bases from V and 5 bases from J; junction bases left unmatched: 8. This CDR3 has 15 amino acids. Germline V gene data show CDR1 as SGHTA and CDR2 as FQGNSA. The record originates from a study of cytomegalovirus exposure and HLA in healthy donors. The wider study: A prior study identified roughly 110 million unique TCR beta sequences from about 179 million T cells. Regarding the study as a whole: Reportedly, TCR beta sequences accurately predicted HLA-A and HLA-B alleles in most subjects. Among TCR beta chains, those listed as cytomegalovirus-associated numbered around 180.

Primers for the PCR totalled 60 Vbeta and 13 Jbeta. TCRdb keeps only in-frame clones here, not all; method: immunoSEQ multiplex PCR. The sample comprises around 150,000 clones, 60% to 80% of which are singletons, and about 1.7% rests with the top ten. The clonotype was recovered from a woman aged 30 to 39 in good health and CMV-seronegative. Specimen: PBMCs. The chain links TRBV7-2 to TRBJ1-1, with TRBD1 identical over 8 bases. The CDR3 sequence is CASSFLDRVWTEAFF. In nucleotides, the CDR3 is TGTGCCAGCAGCTTTCTGGACAGGGTATGGACTGAAGCTTTCTTT.